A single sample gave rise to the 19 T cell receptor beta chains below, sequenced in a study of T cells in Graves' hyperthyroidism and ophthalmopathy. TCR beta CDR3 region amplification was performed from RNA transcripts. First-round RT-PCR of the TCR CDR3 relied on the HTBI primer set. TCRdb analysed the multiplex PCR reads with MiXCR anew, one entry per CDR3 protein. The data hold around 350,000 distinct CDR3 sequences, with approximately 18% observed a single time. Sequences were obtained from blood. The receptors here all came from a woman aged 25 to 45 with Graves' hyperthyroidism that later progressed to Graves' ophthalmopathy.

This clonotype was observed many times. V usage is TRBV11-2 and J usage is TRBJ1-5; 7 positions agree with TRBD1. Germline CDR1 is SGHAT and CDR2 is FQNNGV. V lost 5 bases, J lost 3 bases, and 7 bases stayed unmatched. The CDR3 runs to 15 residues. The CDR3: CASSRGTAINQPQHF. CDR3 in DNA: TGTGCCAGCAGCCGAGGGACAGCTATCAATCAGCCCCAGCATTTT.

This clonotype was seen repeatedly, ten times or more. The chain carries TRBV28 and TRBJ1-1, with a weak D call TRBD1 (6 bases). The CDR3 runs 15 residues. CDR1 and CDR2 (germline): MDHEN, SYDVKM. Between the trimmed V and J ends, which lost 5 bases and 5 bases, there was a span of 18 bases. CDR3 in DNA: TGTGCCAGCAGTCCGAACTACAGGGTTGGGACTGAAGCTTTCTTT. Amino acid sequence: CASSPNYRVGTEAFF.

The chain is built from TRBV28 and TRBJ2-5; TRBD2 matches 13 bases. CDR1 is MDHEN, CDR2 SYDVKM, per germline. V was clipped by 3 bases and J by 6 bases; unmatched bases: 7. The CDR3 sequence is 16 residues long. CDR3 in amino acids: CASSFPLAGGPKTQYF. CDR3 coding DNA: TGTGCCAGCAGTTTCCCACTAGCGGGAGGGCCAAAGACCCAGTACTTC.

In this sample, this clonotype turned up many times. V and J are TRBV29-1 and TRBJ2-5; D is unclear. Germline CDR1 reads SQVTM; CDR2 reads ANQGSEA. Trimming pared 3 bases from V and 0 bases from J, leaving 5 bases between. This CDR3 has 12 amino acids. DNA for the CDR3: TGCAGCGTTGAGGTGTACCAAGAGACCCAGTACTTC. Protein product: CSVEVYQETQYF.

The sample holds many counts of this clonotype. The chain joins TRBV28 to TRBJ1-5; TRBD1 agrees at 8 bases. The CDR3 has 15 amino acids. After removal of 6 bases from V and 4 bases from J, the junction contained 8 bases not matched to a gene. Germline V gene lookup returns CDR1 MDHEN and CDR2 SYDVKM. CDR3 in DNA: TGTGCCAGCAGATACCTGGGACAGGCAAATCAGCCCCAGCATTTT. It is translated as CASRYLGQANQPQHF. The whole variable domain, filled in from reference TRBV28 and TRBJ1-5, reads DVKVTQSSRYLVKRTGEKVFLECVQDMDHENMFWYRQDPGLGLRLIYFSYDVKMKEKGDIPEGYSVSREKKERFSLILESASTNQTSMYLCASRYLGQANQPQHFGDGTRLSIL.

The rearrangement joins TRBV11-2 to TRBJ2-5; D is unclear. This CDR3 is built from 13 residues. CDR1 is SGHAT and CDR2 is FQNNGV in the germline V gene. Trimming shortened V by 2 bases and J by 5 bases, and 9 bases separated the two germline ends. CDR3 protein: CASSLSGYETQYF. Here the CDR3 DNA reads TGTGCCAGCAGCTTATCGGGTTACGAGACCCAGTACTTC. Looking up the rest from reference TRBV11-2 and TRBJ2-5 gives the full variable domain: EAGVAQSPRYKIIEKRQSVAFWCNPISGHATLYWYQQILGQGPKLLIQFQNNGVVDDSQLPKDRFSAERLKGVDSTLKIQPAKLEDSAVYLCASSLSGYETQYFGPGTRLLVL.

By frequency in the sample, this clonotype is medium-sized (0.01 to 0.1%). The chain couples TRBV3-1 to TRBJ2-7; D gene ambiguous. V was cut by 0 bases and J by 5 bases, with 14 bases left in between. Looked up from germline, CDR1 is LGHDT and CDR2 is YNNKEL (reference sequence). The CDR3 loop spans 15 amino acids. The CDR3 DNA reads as TGTGCCAGCAGCCAAGATTTTAAGGTGGACCACGAGCAGTACTTC. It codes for CASSQDFKVDHEQYF.

CDR3 sequence reads: CASRGNRAGSSYEQYF. In DNA form, the CDR3 reads TGCGCCAGCAGGGGGAACAGGGCGGGGAGCTCCTACGAGCAGTACTTC. The chain has TRBV5-1 and TRBJ2-7; D might be TRBD1 or TRBD2, each matching 6 bases. V shed 5 bases and J shed 0 bases, with 18 bases lying between them. Germline V gene sequence: CDR1 SGHRS, CDR2 YFSETQ. There are 16 residues in the CDR3.

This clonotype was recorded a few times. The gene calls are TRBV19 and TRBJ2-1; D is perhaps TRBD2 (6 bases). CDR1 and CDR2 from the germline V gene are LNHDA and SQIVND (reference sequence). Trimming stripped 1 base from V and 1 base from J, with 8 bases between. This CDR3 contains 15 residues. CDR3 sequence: CASSIAGVSYNEQFF. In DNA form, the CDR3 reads TGTGCCAGTAGTATAGCGGGAGTATCCTACAATGAGCAGTTCTTC.

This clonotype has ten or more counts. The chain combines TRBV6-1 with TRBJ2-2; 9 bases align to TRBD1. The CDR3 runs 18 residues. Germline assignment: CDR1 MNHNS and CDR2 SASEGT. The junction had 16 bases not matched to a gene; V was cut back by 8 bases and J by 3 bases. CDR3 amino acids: CASRNWAWGQGDTGELFF. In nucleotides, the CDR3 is TGTGCCAGCCGAAATTGGGCCTGGGGACAGGGTGACACCGGGGAGCTGTTTTTT.

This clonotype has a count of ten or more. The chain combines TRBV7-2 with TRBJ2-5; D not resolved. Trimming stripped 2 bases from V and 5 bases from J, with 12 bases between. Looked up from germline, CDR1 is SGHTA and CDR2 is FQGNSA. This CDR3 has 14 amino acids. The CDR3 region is CASSLILQAETQYF. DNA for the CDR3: TGTGCCAGCAGCTTAATTCTGCAGGCCGAGACCCAGTACTTC.

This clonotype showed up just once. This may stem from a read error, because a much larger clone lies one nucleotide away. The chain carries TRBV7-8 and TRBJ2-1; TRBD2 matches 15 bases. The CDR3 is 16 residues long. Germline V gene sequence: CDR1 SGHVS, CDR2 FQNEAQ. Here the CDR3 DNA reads TGTGCCAGCAGCTCACAACACCGGACTAGCGGGAGGGAGCAGCACTTC. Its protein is CASSSQHRTSGREQHF.

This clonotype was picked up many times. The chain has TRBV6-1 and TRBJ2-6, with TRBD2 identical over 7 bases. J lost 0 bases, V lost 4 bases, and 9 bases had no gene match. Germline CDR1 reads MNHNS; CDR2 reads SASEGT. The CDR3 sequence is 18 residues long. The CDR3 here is CASSASGAGSSGANVLTF. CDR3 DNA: TGTGCCAGCAGTGCAAGCGGGGCAGGCAGCTCTGGGGCCAACGTCCTGACTTTC.

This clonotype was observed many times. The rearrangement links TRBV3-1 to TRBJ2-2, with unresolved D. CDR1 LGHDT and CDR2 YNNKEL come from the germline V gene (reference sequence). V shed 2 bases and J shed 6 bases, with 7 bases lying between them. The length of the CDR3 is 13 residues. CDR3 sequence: CASSQTGAGELFF. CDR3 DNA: TGTGCCAGCAGCCAAACCGGCGCCGGGGAGCTGTTTTTT. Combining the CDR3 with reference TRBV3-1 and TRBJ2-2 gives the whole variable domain DTAVSQTPKYLVTQMGNDKSIKCEQNLGHDTMYWYKQDSKKFLKIMFSYNNKELIINETVPNRFSPKSPDKAHLNLHINSLELGDSAVYFCASSQTGAGELFFGEGSRLTVL.

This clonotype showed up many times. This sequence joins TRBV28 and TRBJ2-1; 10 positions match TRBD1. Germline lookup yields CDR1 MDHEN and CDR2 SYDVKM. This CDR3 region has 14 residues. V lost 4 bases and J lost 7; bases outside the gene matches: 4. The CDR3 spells CASSWGTGANEQFF. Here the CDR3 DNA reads TGTGCCAGCAGTTGGGGGACAGGGGCTAATGAGCAGTTCTTC.

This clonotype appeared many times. In DNA, the CDR3 is TGTGCCAGCAGCTATGGGACTAGCGCCGGCGAGCAGTACTTC. Translated, it gives CASSYGTSAGEQYF. The rearrangement links TRBV7-9 to TRBJ2-7, with 10 positions matching TRBD2. This CDR3 is built from 14 residues. Losses at the gene ends were 4 bases for V and 6 bases for J; bases not matched to a gene: 6. Looked up from germline, CDR1 is SEHNR and CDR2 is FQNEAQ (reference sequence).

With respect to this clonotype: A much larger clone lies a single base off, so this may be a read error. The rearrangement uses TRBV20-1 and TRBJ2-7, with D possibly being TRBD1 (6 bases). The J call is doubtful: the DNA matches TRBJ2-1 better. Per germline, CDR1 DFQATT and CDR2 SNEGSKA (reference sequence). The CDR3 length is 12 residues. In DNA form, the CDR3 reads TGCAGTGCTAGAGAACAGGGTTACGAGCAGTTCTTC. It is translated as CSAREQGYEQFF.

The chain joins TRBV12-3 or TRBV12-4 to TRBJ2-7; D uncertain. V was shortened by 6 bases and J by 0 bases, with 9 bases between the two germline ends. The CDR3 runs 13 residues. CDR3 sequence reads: CASRADVSYEQYF. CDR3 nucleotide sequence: TGTGCCAGCAGGGCGGACGTCTCCTACGAGCAGTACTTC.

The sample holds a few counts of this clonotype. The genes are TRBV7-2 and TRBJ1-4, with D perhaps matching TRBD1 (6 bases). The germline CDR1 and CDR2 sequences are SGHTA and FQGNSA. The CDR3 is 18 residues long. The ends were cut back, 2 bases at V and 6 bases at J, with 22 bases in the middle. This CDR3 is CASSLPSSHDAGDEKLFF. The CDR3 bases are TGTGCCAGCAGCTTACCCTCTTCGCACGACGCAGGGGATGAAAAACTGTTTTTT.